These 7 T cell receptor beta chains originate from one sample sequenced in a study of blood T cell repertoires in COVID-19. Data came from immunoSEQ multiplex PCR; TCRdb stores just in-frame clones and leaves some out. Here the sample spans fewer than 200,000 clones, 89% being singletons. What was sequenced was peripheral blood. The receptors originated from a man in his late teens or twenties who had recovered from COVID-19.

The chain uses TRBV18 and TRBJ1-2, with D unresolved. Per germline, CDR1 KGHSH and CDR2 LQKENI. This CDR3 region has 13 residues. V lost 3 bases and J 6 bases, leaving 11 bases between the germline ends. CDR3 in amino acids: CASSPETVDGYTF. The DNA of the CDR3 is TGTGCCAGCTCACCTGAGACTGTAGATGGCTACACCTTC.

This clone occurred a few times. This chain uses TRBV7-9 with TRBJ1-1; maybe TRBD1 (5 bases). V dropped 1 base and J dropped 1 base, with 7 bases sitting between them. Germline CDR1 and CDR2: SEHNR and FQNEAQ (reference sequence). This CDR3 spans 14 amino acids. The CDR3 DNA reads TGTGCCAGCAGCTTAGGACAGACGAACACTGAAGCTTTCTTT. Translating it yields CASSLGQTNTEAFF.

The chain joins TRBV9 to TRBJ2-4, with 8 bases matching TRBD1. J gave up 1 base and V 3 bases, and 18 bases lay outside the gene matches. The CDR3 consists of 20 residues. In germline, CDR1 is SGDLS, CDR2 YYNGEE. CDR3 DNA: TGTGCCAGCAGCGGCGGAGGACAGGGTCTTCGGTGGGGCGCCAAAAACATTCAGTACTTC. This translates into CASSGGGQGLRWGAKNIQYF.

The chain employs TRBV25-1 and TRBJ2-2, with TRBD1 matching 8 bases. This CDR3 region has 12 residues. Germline V gene lookup returns CDR1 MGHDK and CDR2 SYGVNS. The J segment lost 6 bases and the V segment lost 10 bases, leaving 4 bases of the junction unmatched. Here the CDR3 reads CATQGAAGELFF. The CDR3 DNA is TGTGCCACCCAGGGGGCGGCCGGGGAGCTGTTTTTT.

The chain joins TRBV6-2 or TRBV6-3 to TRBJ2-7; 8 bases fit TRBD2. Germline-derived CDR1 and CDR2 are MNHEY and SVGEGT. This CDR3 has 14 residues. Germline trimming cut 3 bases from V and 0 bases from J; bases unmatched to any gene: 1. Written as DNA, the CDR3 is TGTGCCAGCAGTTATGCGGGGGGCTCCTACGAGCAGTACTTC. This sequence encodes CASSYAGGSYEQYF.

V gene TRBV9 combines with J gene TRBJ1-1; 10 bases map to TRBD1. V shed 2 bases and J 4 bases; nucleotides not matched to a gene: 5. The CDR3 contains 15 residues. Germline lookup yields CDR1 SGDLS and CDR2 YYNGEE. The CDR3 DNA reads as TGTGCCAGCAGCGTGGGACAGGGGATTAGCACTGAAGCTTTCTTT. This sequence encodes CASSVGQGISTEAFF.

The chain has TRBV19 and TRBJ2-7, with 9 bases lining up with TRBD1. V trimming: 6 bases; J trimming: 5 bases; junction bases outside the gene matches: 5. CDR3 size: 13 residues. Germline V CDR1 and CDR2: LNHDA, SQIVND (reference sequence). DNA of the CDR3: TGTGCCAGTAGCTGGACAGGGGACGACGAGCAGTACTTC. Its protein product is CASSWTGDDEQYF.